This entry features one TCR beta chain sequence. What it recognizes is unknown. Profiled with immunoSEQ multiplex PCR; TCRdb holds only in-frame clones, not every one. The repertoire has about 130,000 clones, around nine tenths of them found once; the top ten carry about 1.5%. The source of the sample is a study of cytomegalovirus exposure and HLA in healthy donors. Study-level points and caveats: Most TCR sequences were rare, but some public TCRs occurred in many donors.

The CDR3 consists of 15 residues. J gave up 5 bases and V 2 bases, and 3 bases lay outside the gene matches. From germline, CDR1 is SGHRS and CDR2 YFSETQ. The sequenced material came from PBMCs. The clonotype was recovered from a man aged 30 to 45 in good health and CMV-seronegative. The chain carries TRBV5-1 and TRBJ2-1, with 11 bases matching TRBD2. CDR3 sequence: CASSLTSGRNNEQFF. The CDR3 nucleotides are TGCGCCAGCAGCTTAACTAGCGGGAGAAACAATGAGCAGTTCTTC.